This T cell receptor beta chain was sequenced during a study of Tregs in tolerant kidney transplant recipients. The table came from immunoSEQ multiplex PCR; TCRdb's copy has only in-frame clones and leaves some out. This table has about 64,000 clones, 80% to 90% appearing once. Findings of the study overall: Few patients were studied, so findings need validation in larger groups.

The germline V and J ends were trimmed by 4 bases and 9 bases, with 10 bases remaining between them. From germline, CDR1 is MDHEN and CDR2 SYDVKM. This CDR3 comprises 11 residues. Recipients received nonmyeloablative bone marrow transplants from related graft donors, with transient mixed chimerism. Comments on this clone: Its antigen is currently unknown.

The clonotype comes from a human patient who received a combined kidney and bone marrow transplant. The graft donor may have given rise to some T cells. The input for sequencing was CD4+ T cells from blood (PBMCs), taken 6 months after the transplant. The genes are TRBV28 and TRBJ2-7; the D gene is possibly TRBD1 (5 bases). The CDR3 protein is CASSSGLRQYF. The CDR3 coding sequence is TGTGCCAGCAGTTCAGGGTTAAGGCAGTACTTC.